The rows below give T cell receptor beta chains drawn from one sample of a study of cytomegalovirus exposure and HLA in healthy donors. TCRdb's table, derived via immunoSEQ multiplex PCR, lists solely in-frame clones and lacks some. Of 150,000 to 200,000 clones in the sample, 76% were seen once. The sequenced material came from PBMCs. These TCRs come from a male donor in good health and CMV-seronegative. Both conserved end residues are part of each CDR3. The order of the fields is V gene, D gene, J gene, clone size, CDR3 protein, CDR3 DNA. D genes are given only for firm matches. The listing skips clone size in some rows; elsewhere it reads once, few, many or a size class.

>TRBV7-2|TRBD2|TRBJ2-7|-
CASSSSSGGRSYEQYF
TGTGCCAGCAGCTCTTCCTCGGGGGGGCGCTCCTACGAGCAGTACTTC
>TRBV5-4|TRBD2|TRBJ2-1|-
CASSPIEGGRASYNEQFF
TGTGCCAGCAGCCCGATAGAGGGCGGGAGGGCGTCCTACAATGAGCAGTTCTTC
>TRBV9|TRBD1|TRBJ1-6|-
CASSAQGDSYNSPLHF
TGTGCCAGCAGCGCTCAGGGGGATTCCTATAATTCACCCCTCCACTTT
>TRBV7-8|TRBD2|TRBJ2-3|once
CASSSSASGRKVDTQYF
TGTGCCAGCAGCTCCAGCGCTAGCGGGAGGAAGGTAGATACGCAGTATTTT
>TRBV5-1|-|TRBJ2-3|once
CASSLGGPGTSTDTQYF
TGCGCCAGCAGCTTGGGGGGACCAGGGACAAGCACAGATACGCAGTATTTT
>TRBV7-8|TRBD1|TRBJ2-1|few
CASSLGTDSEQFF
TGTGCCAGCAGCCTCGGGACAGATAGTGAGCAGTTCTTC
>TRBV28|-|TRBJ2-7|-
CASREILTYEQYF
TGTGCCAGCCGAGAGATACTCACCTACGAGCAGTACTTC
>TRBV19|-|TRBJ1-2|-
CASSIGYGYTF
TGTGCCAGTAGTATCGGGTATGGCTACACCTTC
>TRBV7-9|-|TRBJ2-7|once
CASSPRQGLGLYEQYF
TGTGCCAGCAGCCCGAGACAGGGACTAGGTCTCTACGAGCAGTACTTC
>TRBV7-9|TRBD2|TRBJ2-1|few
CASTSGSGEQFF
TGTGCCAGCACGAGCGGGAGTGGTGAGCAGTTCTTC
>TRBV5-6|-|TRBJ2-7|-
CASSLEVTGTYEQYF
TGTGCCAGCAGCTTGGAAGTGACAGGCACCTACGAGCAGTACTTC
>TRBV28|TRBD2|TRBJ2-5|-
CASSWGSGSGRETQYF
TGTGCCAGCAGTTGGGGTAGCGGGAGTGGTAGAGAGACCCAGTACTTC
>TRBV7-9|TRBD2|TRBJ2-1|once
CSSSATSSGRGDNEQFF
TGTTCCAGCAGCGCCACGAGTAGCGGGAGGGGCGACAATGAGCAGTTCTTC
>TRBV7-2|-|TRBJ1-5|-
CASKLTGAFNQPQHF
TGTGCCAGCAAGTTGACAGGCGCCTTCAATCAGCCCCAGCATTTT
>TRBV11-2|-|TRBJ1-6|-
CASRQAYSYNSPLHF
TGTGCCAGCAGGCAGGCTTACTCCTATAATTCACCCCTCCACTTT
>TRBV7-3|-|TRBJ2-5|-
CASSFGSSETQYF
TGTGCCAGCAGCTTCGGGAGTTCAGAGACCCAGTACTTC
>TRBV19|TRBD1|TRBJ2-1|-
CASSIRFYRDRGNEQFF
TGTGCCAGTAGTATACGTTTTTACCGGGACAGGGGCAATGAGCAGTTCTTC
>TRBV19|-|TRBJ2-7|-
CASSFRGEQYF
TGTGCCAGTAGTTTTCGCGGCGAGCAGTACTTC
>TRBV27|TRBD1|TRBJ2-7|few
CASSSWTGYEQYF
TGTGCCAGCAGTTCCTGGACAGGCTACGAGCAGTACTTC
>TRBV7-6|-|TRBJ1-3|once
CASSGGGRGNTIYF
TGTGCCAGCAGCGGCGGGGGGCGAGGAAACACCATATATTTT
>TRBV5-6|TRBD1|TRBJ1-6|-
CASGRPTGYNSPLHF
TGTGCCAGCGGCCGTCCGACAGGGTATAATTCACCCCTCCACTTT
>TRBV5-6|TRBD2|TRBJ2-2|-
CASSGPGLAGGSGTGELFF
TGTGCCAGCAGCGGCCCGGGACTAGCGGGGGGGTCGGGCACCGGGGAGCTGTTTTTT
>TRBV4-3|-|TRBJ1-4|few
CASSQEGQGATNEKLFF
TGCGCCAGCAGCCAAGAGGGGCAAGGTGCAACTAATGAAAAACTGTTTTTT
>TRBV4-3|-|TRBJ1-1|-
CASSRLEGVTEAFF
TGCGCCAGCAGCCGGCTAGAGGGGGTAACTGAAGCTTTCTTT
>TRBV7-8|TRBD1|TRBJ2-5|-
CASSPTGTAGETQYF
TGTGCCAGCAGCCCGACCGGGACAGCAGGAGAGACCCAGTACTTC
>TRBV10-3|TRBD2|TRBJ2-1|-
CAISESTGGPYEQFF
TGTGCCATCAGTGAGTCAACGGGGGGGCCTTATGAGCAGTTCTTC
>TRBV6-1|-|TRBJ1-1|-
CASSERGNTEAFF
TGTGCCAGCAGTGAACGGGGGAACACTGAAGCTTTCTTT
>TRBV7-9|-|TRBJ2-5|-
CASSPVKGREEETQYF
TGTGCCAGCAGCCCGGTTAAGGGCCGGGAAGAGGAGACCCAGTACTTC
>TRBV9|TRBD2|TRBJ2-5|-
CASSEGAGGHQETQYF
TGTGCCAGCAGCGAGGGAGCGGGGGGACACCAAGAGACCCAGTACTTC
>TRBV30|TRBD1|TRBJ1-2|few
CAWLRGPYGYTF
TGTGCCTGGTTGAGGGGGCCCTATGGCTACACCTTC
>TRBV10-3|-|TRBJ2-7|-
CATGQTYEQYF
TGTGCCACTGGACAGACCTACGAGCAGTACTTC
>TRBV2|TRBD1|TRBJ1-6|-
CASWGAGGQGENSPLHF
TGTGCCAGTTGGGGCGCCGGGGGACAGGGGGAGAATTCACCCCTCCACTTT
>TRBV2|TRBD1|TRBJ1-1|-
CASSLDRVSEAFF
TGTGCCAGCAGCCTGGACAGGGTTTCTGAAGCTTTCTTT
>TRBV6-5|TRBD2|TRBJ2-7|-
CASSFRGGSYEQYF
TGTGCCAGCAGTTTCCGCGGGGGTTCCTACGAGCAGTACTTC
>TRBV27|-|TRBJ1-3|-
CASSFLGSGNTIYF
TGTGCCAGCAGTTTTCTCGGCTCTGGAAACACCATATATTTT
>TRBV7-9|TRBD1|TRBJ2-3|-
CASSSSGTGFTDTQYF
TGTGCCAGCAGCTCCTCCGGGACAGGGTTCACAGATACGCAGTATTTT
>TRBV28|TRBD1|TRBJ2-7|-
CATILQQGRNEQYF
TGTGCCACCATACTTCAACAGGGGCGGAACGAGCAGTACTTC
>TRBV28|-|TRBJ2-3|once
CASSLLLAREVDTQYF
TGTGCCAGCAGTCTTCTACTAGCACGAGAGGTAGATACGCAGTATTTT
>TRBV4-3|TRBD1|TRBJ2-7|-
CASSPTRTGIREQYF
TGCGCCAGCAGCCCGACACGGACAGGGATCCGAGAGCAGTACTTC
>TRBV19|TRBD1|TRBJ2-1|-
CASRLSTGETDNEQFF
TGTGCCAGTAGACTATCGACAGGGGAAACCGACAATGAGCAGTTCTTC
>TRBV28|TRBD1|TRBJ1-2|-
CASSFRQGISYTF
TGTGCCAGCAGTTTTAGACAGGGGATCAGCTACACCTTC
>TRBV19|-|TRBJ1-6|-
CASKVGDSPLHF
TGTGCCAGTAAGGTCGGAGATTCACCCCTCCACTTT
>TRBV29-1|TRBD1|TRBJ2-7|-
CSVEDRQGASEQYF
TGCAGCGTTGAAGACCGACAGGGGGCAAGCGAGCAGTACTTC
>TRBV6-5|-|TRBJ1-5|-
CASSNTQGIQPQHF
TGTGCCAGCAGCAACACTCAGGGGATTCAGCCCCAGCATTTT
>TRBV4-1|-|TRBJ1-4|few
CASSQDFFGEGYEKLFF
TGCGCCAGCAGCCAAGATTTTTTCGGGGAGGGGTATGAAAAACTGTTTTTT
>TRBV5-1|-|TRBJ2-5|-
CASSLLRSQETQYF
TGCGCCAGCAGCTTATTGCGTAGCCAAGAGACCCAGTACTTC
>TRBV6-5|TRBD1|TRBJ1-3|once
CASRADRENTIYF
TGTGCCAGCAGGGCGGACAGGGAGAACACCATATATTTT
>TRBV6-5|-|TRBJ1-3|-
CASRREKHSGNTIYF
TGTGCCAGCAGGCGGGAAAAGCACTCTGGAAACACCATATATTTT
>TRBV4-1|TRBD1|TRBJ1-5|-
CASSRDRENQPQHF
TGCGCCAGCAGCCGGGACAGGGAAAATCAGCCCCAGCATTTT
>TRBV29-1|-|TRBJ2-3|-
CSIKWASGTDTQYF
TGCAGCATAAAATGGGCTAGCGGCACAGATACGCAGTATTTT
>TRBV5-6|TRBD1|TRBJ2-7|-
CASTILGGQGSYEQYF
TGTGCCAGCACCATCCTCGGAGGACAGGGGTCCTACGAGCAGTACTTC